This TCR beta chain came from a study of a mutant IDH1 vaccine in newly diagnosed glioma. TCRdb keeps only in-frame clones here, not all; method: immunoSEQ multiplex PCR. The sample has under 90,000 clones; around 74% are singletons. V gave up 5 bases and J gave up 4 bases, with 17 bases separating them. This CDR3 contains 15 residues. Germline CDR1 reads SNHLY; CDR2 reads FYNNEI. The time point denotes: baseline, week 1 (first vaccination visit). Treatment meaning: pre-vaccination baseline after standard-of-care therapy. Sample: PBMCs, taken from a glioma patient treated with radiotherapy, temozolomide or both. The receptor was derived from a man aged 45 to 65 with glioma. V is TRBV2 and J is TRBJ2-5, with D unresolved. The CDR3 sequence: CASSPSEVAVETQYF. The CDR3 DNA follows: TGTGCCAGCAGTCCTAGTGAGGTTGCGGTAGAGACCCAGTACTTC.